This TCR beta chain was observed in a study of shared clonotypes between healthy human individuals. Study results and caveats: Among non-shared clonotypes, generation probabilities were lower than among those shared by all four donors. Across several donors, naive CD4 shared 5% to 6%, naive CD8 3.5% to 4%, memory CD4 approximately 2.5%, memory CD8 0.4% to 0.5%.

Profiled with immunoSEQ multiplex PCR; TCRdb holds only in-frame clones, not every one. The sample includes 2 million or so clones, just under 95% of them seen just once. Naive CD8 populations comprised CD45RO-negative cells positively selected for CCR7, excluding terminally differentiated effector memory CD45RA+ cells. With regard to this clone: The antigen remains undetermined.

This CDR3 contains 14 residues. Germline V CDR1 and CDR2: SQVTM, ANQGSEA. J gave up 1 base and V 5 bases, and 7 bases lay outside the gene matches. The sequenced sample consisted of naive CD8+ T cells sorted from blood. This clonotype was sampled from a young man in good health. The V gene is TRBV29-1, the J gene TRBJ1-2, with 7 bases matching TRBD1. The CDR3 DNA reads TGCAGCGTTCTCCGGGACAGCGGTAACTATGGCTACACCTTC. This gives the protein CSVLRDSGNYGYTF.